Presented here are 8 T cell receptor beta chains from one specimen sequenced in a study of T cells after yellow fever vaccination. TCRdb re-analysed the 5' RACE reads in MiXCR, keeping a single row per CDR3 protein. The sample holds 100,000 to 150,000 distinct CDR3 sequences, roughly 6.7% seen once. The starting material was CD4+ T cells sorted from PBMCs, obtained 10 to 11 days after the first yellow fever vaccination. The source of these receptors is a man between 18 and 29 years old who received the YFV17D yellow fever vaccine.

This clonotype came up many times. The V and J genes are TRBV29-1 and TRBJ1-2; D is possibly TRBD1 (5 bases). Trimming removed 1 base at V and 8 bases at J, with 11 bases between. The CDR3 has 12 amino acids. Germline CDR1 reads SQVTM; CDR2 reads ANQGSEA. CDR3 loop: CSVEGDFGGYTF. Here the CDR3 DNA reads TGCAGCGTTGAAGGGGACTTCGGAGGCTACACCTTC.

This clonotype appeared many times. The rearrangement uses TRBV5-4 and TRBJ2-1, with a tentative D call TRBD1 (5 bases). The CDR3 loop spans 14 amino acids. In germline, CDR1 is SGHNT, CDR2 YYREEE (reference sequence). Deletions cut 1 base from V and 2 bases from J, with 7 bases between. The CDR3 DNA reads as TGTGCCAGCAGCTTGCAGGGCCCCTACAATGAGCAGTTCTTC. This encodes CASSLQGPYNEQFF.

This clonotype was picked up many times. In DNA, the CDR3 is TGTGCCAGCAGCACCCAGGGGGGGGGGTACAATGAGCAGTTCTTC. Translating it yields CASSTQGGGYNEQFF. The genes are TRBV9 and TRBJ2-1; TRBD1 or TRBD2 may be the D gene (7 bases each). This CDR3 has 15 residues. Germline-derived CDR1 and CDR2 are SGDLS and YYNGEE. The germline V and J ends were trimmed by 4 bases and 4 bases, with 15 bases remaining between them.

This clonotype was recorded many times. V is TRBV12-3 or TRBV12-4 and J is TRBJ1-3; D gene ambiguous. There are 14 residues in the CDR3. V lost 5 bases, J lost 0 bases, and 8 bases lay in between. CDR3 in amino acids: CASSRAASGNTIYF. The CDR3 DNA sequence: TGTGCCAGCAGTCGGGCCGCCTCTGGAAACACCATATATTTT.

This clonotype was seen ten or more times. This chain connects TRBV7-9 to TRBJ1-4; TRBD1 might be the D (6 bases). V lost 5 bases to trimming and J lost 1 base, with 11 bases between them. Per the germline V gene, CDR1 is SEHNR and CDR2 is FQNEAQ (reference sequence). This CDR3 is built from 15 residues. Here the CDR3 reads CASSQEGGTNEKLFF. The CDR3 nucleotides read TGTGCCAGCAGCCAAGAGGGGGGAACTAATGAAAAACTGTTTTTT.

This clonotype was seen repeatedly, ten times or more. The rearrangement joins TRBV7-9 to TRBJ1-1, with a possible D match to TRBD1 (5 bases). V lost 3 bases, J lost 6 bases, and 17 bases lay in between. CDR1 is SEHNR and CDR2 is FQNEAQ in the germline V gene (reference sequence). This CDR3 is 15 amino acids long. The CDR3 reads CASSLNPGFTAEAFF. The CDR3 nucleotides are TGTGCCAGCAGCTTGAATCCAGGGTTTACCGCTGAAGCTTTCTTT.

Ten or more counts support this clonotype. The chain combines TRBV12-3 or TRBV12-4 with TRBJ1-1; D remains ambiguous. V lost 3 bases and J lost 4, with 9 bases in between. This CDR3 region has 13 residues. The CDR3 DNA reads as TGTGCCAGCAGTTTGGAGACAACCACTGAAGCTTTCTTT. Amino acid sequence: CASSLETTTEAFF.

This clonotype has ten or more counts. V gene TRBV10-2 combines with J gene TRBJ2-6, with D tentatively TRBD1 (5 bases). V dropped 2 bases and J dropped 4 bases, with 12 bases sitting between them. Germline CDR1 WSHSY, CDR2 SAAADI. CDR3 length: 16 residues. This CDR3 reads CASSEGQGSGANVLTF. In DNA, the CDR3 is TGCGCCAGCAGTGAGGGCCAGGGTTCAGGGGCCAACGTCCTGACTTTC.